This TCR beta chain is from a study of T-cell reconstitution after alpha-beta-depleted transplantation in children. Findings and limits, study-wide: Reportedly, only several hundred clones from non-depleted graft cells drove alpha-beta T-cell counts at about two months.

On this clonotype itself: Antigen specificity is unknown.

Using unique molecular identifiers, the investigators prepared the TCRbeta library. Each CDR3 protein is one row after TCRdb ran MiXCR on the PCR reads. This sample has fewer than 450,000 distinct CDR3 sequences, with around 15% found just once. This clonotype was obtained from a male patient between 2 and 15 years old who had a stem cell transplant for acute lymphoblastic leukemia, so the T cells may come from the graft donor. This material consisted of PBMCs, mostly from graft donor cells, taken 360 days after TCRalphabeta/CD19-depleted stem cell transplant.

CDR3 DNA: TGTGCTAGTGGTACTCTAGCGGGACCCTCCTACGAGCAGTACTTC. Residues: CASGTLAGPSYEQYF. The chain carries TRBV12-5 and TRBJ2-7; TRBD2 aligns across 9 bases. Losses at the gene ends were 5 bases for V and 0 bases for J; bases not matched to a gene: 5. The CDR3 contains 15 residues. CDR1 and CDR2 from the germline V gene are LGHNT and FRNRAP.